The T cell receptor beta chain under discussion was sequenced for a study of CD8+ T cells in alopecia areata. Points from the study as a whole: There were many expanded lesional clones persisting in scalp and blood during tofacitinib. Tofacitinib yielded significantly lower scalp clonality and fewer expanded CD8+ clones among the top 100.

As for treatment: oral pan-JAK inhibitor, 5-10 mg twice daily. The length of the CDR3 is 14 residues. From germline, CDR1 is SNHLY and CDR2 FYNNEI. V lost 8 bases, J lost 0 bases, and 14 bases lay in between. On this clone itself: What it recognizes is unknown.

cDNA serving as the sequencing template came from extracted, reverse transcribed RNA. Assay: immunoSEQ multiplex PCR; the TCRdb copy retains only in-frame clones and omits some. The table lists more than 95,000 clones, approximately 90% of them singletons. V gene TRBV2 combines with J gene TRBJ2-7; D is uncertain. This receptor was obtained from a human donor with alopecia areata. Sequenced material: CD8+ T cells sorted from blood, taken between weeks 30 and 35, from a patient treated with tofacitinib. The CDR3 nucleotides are TGTGCCAGCCTCACCGTACGGAGCTCCTACGAGCAGTACTTC. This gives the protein CASLTVRSSYEQYF.